The 20 T cell receptor beta chains given below trace back to one sample, sequenced in a study of CXCR3-negative and CXCR3-positive naive CD8 T cells. cDNA libraries for TRB were generated by 5' RACE incorporating UMI labels. TCRdb reprocessed the 5' RACE reads, keeping one entry per CDR3 protein, no DNA. This sample's table reports 5,800 or so distinct CDR3 sequences. The source material was naive CXCR3- CD8+ T cells from blood. The subset was: CD45RO-CCR7+CD27+CD95- naive CD8+ T cells lacking CXCR3 (TNR3-). All receptors derive from a human donor in good health. Some clones in this sample may be carry-over from other donors' samples.

V usage is TRBV5-1 and J usage is TRBJ2-7. Per the germline V gene, CDR1 is SGHRS and CDR2 is YFSETQ. The CDR3 extends over 14 amino acids. CDR3: CASSLSSNSYEQYF.

This clonotype counts as medium-sized by frequency. The chain's CDR3 is CASSSTGGQPQHF. This chain joins TRBV6-5 and TRBJ1-5; the TCRdb call, TRBD1, lacks DNA for checking. Germline CDR1 reads MNHEY; CDR2 reads SVGAGI. This CDR3 is built from 13 residues.

The gene calls are TRBV10-3 and TRBJ1-1; no DNA is available, so the TRBD1 call from TCRdb remains unchecked. This CDR3 is 14 amino acids long. CDR1 and CDR2 from the germline V gene are ENHRY and SYGVKD. The CDR3 loop reads CASKSAGLNTEAFF.

By frequency, this clonotype is medium-sized. The chain combines TRBV29-1 with TRBJ2-7; the TCRdb call, TRBD1, lacks DNA for checking. The length of the CDR3 is 11 residues. In germline, CDR1 is SQVTM, CDR2 ANQGSEA. Here the CDR3 reads CSVGTSYEQYF.

This clonotype registers medium-sized by frequency. This chain connects TRBV12-3 or TRBV12-4 to TRBJ1-1. The CDR3 covers 12 residues. CDR3 region: CASSFLDTEAFF.

The rearrangement links TRBV6-6 to TRBJ2-7; TCRdb calls TRBD2, which cannot be checked without DNA. Germline assignment: CDR1 MNHNY and CDR2 SVGAGI (reference sequence). This CDR3 region has 14 residues. This CDR3 is CASSTSGGYYEQYF.

This clonotype is labeled medium-sized based on frequency. This chain connects TRBV19 to TRBJ2-1; TCRdb's D call of TRBD1 is untestable without DNA. CDR3 size: 12 residues. Germline CDR1 LNHDA, CDR2 SQIVND (reference sequence). The CDR3 sequence is CASARRDNEQFF.

Considering frequency, this clonotype is medium-sized. The CDR3 region is CASSPPVRPATTGELFF. V is TRBV18 and J is TRBJ2-2. This CDR3 has 17 residues. The germline gives CDR1 KGHSH, CDR2 LQKENI. The full variable domain, rest sourced from reference TRBV18 and TRBJ2-2, is NAGVMQNPRHLVRRRGQEARLRCSPMKGHSHVYWYRQLPEEGLKFMVYLQKENIIDESGMPKERFSAEFPKEGPSILRIQQVVRGDSAAYFCASSPPVRPATTGELFFGEGSRLTVL.

The CDR3 loop reads CDSNVLANGPDTQYF. The V and J genes are TRBV2 and TRBJ2-3; checking the TCRdb D call of TRBD2 is not possible without DNA. This CDR3 has 15 amino acids. CDR1 SNHLY and CDR2 FYNNEI come from the germline V gene.

V and J are TRBV20-1 and TRBJ2-1; TCRdb returns TRBD2, unconfirmable since there is no DNA. CDR3 size: 14 residues. Germline V lookup: CDR1 DFQATT, CDR2 SNEGSKA (reference sequence). The CDR3 sequence: CSARKTSGYNEQFF.

This clonotype is deemed medium-sized by its frequency. This sequence joins TRBV27 and TRBJ1-4; TCRdb's assignment of TRBD1 cannot be checked, as there is no DNA. Germline V gene data show CDR1 as MNHEY and CDR2 as SMNVEV (reference sequence). The CDR3 consists of 13 residues. The CDR3 sequence is CASSFRGFGELFF.

Its frequency marks this clonotype as medium-sized (0.01 to 0.1%). The chain recombines TRBV11-2 with TRBJ2-1. This CDR3 contains 11 residues. The germline gives CDR1 SGHAT, CDR2 FQNNGV. CDR3 sequence: CASSETYEQFF. Looking up the rest from reference TRBV11-2 and TRBJ2-1 gives the full variable domain: EAGVAQSPRYKIIEKRQSVAFWCNPISGHATLYWYQQILGQGPKLLIQFQNNGVVDDSQLPKDRFSAERLKGVDSTLKIQPAKLEDSAVYLCASSETYEQFFGPGTRLTVL.

Here the CDR3 reads CASSENRGNNQPQHF. The chain joins TRBV2 to TRBJ1-5; TCRdb's D gene call, TRBD1, goes unchecked for lack of DNA. The germline V gene encodes CDR1 SNHLY and CDR2 FYNNEI. The CDR3 runs to 15 residues. Variable domain in full (rest from reference TRBV2 and TRBJ1-5): EPEVTQTPSHQVTQMGQEVILRCVPISNHLYFYWYRQILGQKVEFLVSFYNNEISEKSEIFDDQFSVERPDGSNFTLKIRSTKLEDSAMYFCASSENRGNNQPQHFGDGTRLSIL.

The chain employs TRBV29-1 and TRBJ1-1; TCRdb returns TRBD1, unconfirmable since there is no DNA. CDR1 and CDR2 (germline): SQVTM, ANQGSEA. The CDR3 extends over 13 amino acids. The CDR3 loop is CSVEPREHTEAFF.

CDR3 in amino acids: CASSSVDARPQHF. This rearrangement joins TRBV7-9 to TRBJ1-5. From germline, CDR1 is SEHNR and CDR2 FQNEAQ (reference sequence). This CDR3 is 13 amino acids long.

This clonotype ranks as medium-sized in terms of frequency. The rearrangement links TRBV7-9 to TRBJ2-6; TCRdb's assignment of TRBD2 cannot be checked, as there is no DNA. The germline gives CDR1 SEHNR, CDR2 FQNEAQ (reference sequence). The CDR3 has 19 residues. The CDR3 protein is CASSPLEYSGGSGANVLTF.

The CDR3 region is CASSLTGTYGYTF. V is TRBV6-5 and J is TRBJ1-2; TCRdb returns TRBD1, unconfirmable since there is no DNA. From germline, CDR1 is MNHEY and CDR2 SVGAGI. CDR3 length: 13 residues.

This chain joins TRBV7-7 and TRBJ2-5; the TRBD1 assignment by TCRdb is unverifiable without DNA. The CDR3 runs 19 residues. Per the germline V gene, CDR1 is SSHAT and CDR2 is FNYEAQ (reference sequence). The CDR3 region is CASAQTPLSNRDSQETQYF.

This clonotype is classed as medium-sized by frequency. The chain links TRBV7-2 to TRBJ2-5; TCRdb's D call, TRBD1, is unchecked because there is no DNA. Germline V gene data show CDR1 as SGHTA and CDR2 as FQGNSA. The CDR3 consists of 19 residues. The CDR3 reads CASSLAGQGDVVGQETQYF.

Measured by frequency, this clonotype is medium-sized (0.01 to 0.1%). The J gene is TRBJ2-7, the V gene TRBV29-1; TCRdb lists TRBD1, though no DNA is available to test this call. This CDR3 is built from 14 residues. The germline gives CDR1 SQVTM, CDR2 ANQGSEA. The CDR3 loop is CSVEDFGAGNEQYF.